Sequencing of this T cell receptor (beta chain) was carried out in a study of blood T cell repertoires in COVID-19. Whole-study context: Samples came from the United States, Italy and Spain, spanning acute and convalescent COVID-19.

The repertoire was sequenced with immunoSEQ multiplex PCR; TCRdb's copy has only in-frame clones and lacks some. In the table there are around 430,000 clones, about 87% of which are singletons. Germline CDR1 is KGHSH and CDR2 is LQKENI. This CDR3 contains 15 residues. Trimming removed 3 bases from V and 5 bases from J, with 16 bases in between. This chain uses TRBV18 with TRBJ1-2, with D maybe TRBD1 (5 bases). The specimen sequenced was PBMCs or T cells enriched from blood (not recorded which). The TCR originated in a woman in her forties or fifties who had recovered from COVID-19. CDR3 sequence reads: CASSPDALGRYGYTF. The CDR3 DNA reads TGTGCCAGCTCACCCGACGCGTTGGGGCGGTATGGCTACACCTTC. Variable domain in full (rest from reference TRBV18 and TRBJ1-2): NAGVMQNPRHLVRRRGQEARLRCSPMKGHSHVYWYRQLPEEGLKFMVYLQKENIIDESGMPKERFSAEFPKEGPSILRIQQVVRGDSAAYFCASSPDALGRYGYTFGSGTRLTVV.